A selection of T cell receptor beta chains follows, all from one sample in a study of cytomegalovirus exposure and HLA in healthy donors. Sequenced by immunoSEQ multiplex PCR; TCRdb stores in-frame clones only, minus some. The table lists roughly 150,000 clones, around 75% of them singletons. What was sequenced was PBMCs. The receptors shown here come from a young man in good health and CMV-seronegative. CDR3s leave out the opening cysteine and the closing phenylalanine or tryptophan. Fields, in order: CDR3 protein, V gene, J gene.

CDR3aa: ASSPTGTAADEKLF; v_gene: TRBV7-9; j_gene: TRBJ1-4
CDR3aa: ASSYVWSGVYVSKREQF; v_gene: TRBV28; j_gene: TRBJ2-1
CDR3aa: ASSLMEGSSYEQY; v_gene: TRBV5-1; j_gene: NA
CDR3aa: ASSMAGSGYEQY; v_gene: TRBV19; j_gene: TRBJ2-7
CDR3aa: ASRVDRHYGYT; v_gene: TRBV6-1; j_gene: TRBJ1-2
CDR3aa: ASAGDTEAF; v_gene: TRBV9; j_gene: TRBJ1-1
CDR3aa: ASSVDPTGSYEQY; v_gene: TRBV9; j_gene: TRBJ2-7
CDR3aa: ASSPGEGRQPQH; v_gene: TRBV5-1; j_gene: TRBJ1-5
CDR3aa: ASSPAGGRSYEQY; v_gene: TRBV19; j_gene: TRBJ2-7
CDR3aa: ASSDSPGTSGPRGDTQY; v_gene: TRBV6-4; j_gene: TRBJ2-3
CDR3aa: ASSPSVNTGELF; v_gene: TRBV18; j_gene: TRBJ2-2
CDR3aa: ASSVGPEDTQY; v_gene: TRBV9; j_gene: TRBJ2-3
CDR3aa: ASSRQGDSEAF; v_gene: TRBV10-2; j_gene: TRBJ1-1
CDR3aa: ASSLTPGEGNTIY; v_gene: TRBV6-1; j_gene: TRBJ1-3